These 8 T cell receptor beta chains were sequenced from one sample in a study of T cells in Graves' hyperthyroidism and ophthalmopathy. Researchers amplified the TCR beta CDR3 regions from RNA transcripts. A set of HTBI primers served as the primers for a first-round RT-PCR of the TCR CDR3. MiXCR, run by TCRdb on the multiplex PCR reads, gives a single entry per CDR3 protein. The table shows fewer than 650,000 distinct CDR3 sequences, with around 50% occurring only once. Sequenced sample: peripheral blood or thyroid tissue (not recorded which). Source of these receptors: an adult woman with Graves' disease, either hyperthyroidism or ophthalmopathy (not recorded which).

This clonotype was counted only a few times. The chain couples TRBV20-1 to TRBJ1-5; D is perhaps TRBD1 (5 bases). The CDR3 covers 14 residues. Trimming cost V 0 bases and J 0 bases, with 6 bases left between them. Germline V gene lookup returns CDR1 DFQATT and CDR2 SNEGSKA (reference sequence). In nucleotides, the CDR3 is TGCAGTGCTAGAGAGGGGCATAGCAATCAGCCCCAGCATTTT. The encoded protein is CSAREGHSNQPQHF.

The chain links TRBV20-1 to TRBJ1-2, with TRBD1 matching 7 bases. CDR3 length: 16 residues. The germline V gene encodes CDR1 DFQATT and CDR2 SNEGSKA (reference sequence). J gave up 6 bases and V 5 bases, and 18 bases lay outside the gene matches. The CDR3 spells CSAPRDSYSGDDGYTF. The DNA of the CDR3 is TGCAGTGCTCCTCGGGACAGTTACTCTGGGGACGATGGCTACACCTTC.

Regarding this clonotype: Compared with germline, one end of the junction differs, possibly owing to a read error. CDR3 amino acids: CSARDIRRGSTF. The DNA for the CDR3 is TGCAGTGCTAGAGATATTAGGAGGGGCTCTACTTTC. J is TRBJ1-2 and V is TRBV20-1; D is possibly TRBD1 (5 bases). Germline CDR1 and CDR2: DFQATT and SNEGSKA (reference sequence). This CDR3 is built from 12 residues.

The CDR3 DNA reads TGTGCCAGCAGGGGACAGGGAGGCGAAAAACTGTTTTTT. Translating it yields CASRGQGGEKLFF. The chain is built from TRBV7-9 and TRBJ1-4; 9 bases are shared with TRBD1. The CDR3 sequence is 13 residues long. CDR1 is SEHNR and CDR2 is FQNEAQ in the germline V gene (reference sequence). The ends lost 6 bases at V and 8 bases at J; junction bases unmatched: 4.

About this clonotype itself: The junction shows a germline mismatch at one end, possibly a read error. This sequence joins TRBV6-4 and TRBJ2-2, with D maybe TRBD1 (6 bases). Germline CDR1 is MRHNA and CDR2 is SNTAGT. CDR3 length: 16 amino acids. The CDR3 sequence is CAISESTGSLAGELFF. Here the CDR3 DNA reads TGTGCCATCAGTGAGTCTACAGGGAGCTTAGCCGGGGAGCTGTTTTTT.

The rearrangement joins TRBV5-1 to TRBJ1-6; TRBD1 aligns across 7 bases. CDR1 is SGHRS, CDR2 YFSETQ, per germline. Losses at the gene ends were 5 bases for V and 10 bases for J; bases not matched to a gene: 3. The CDR3 is 12 residues long. The CDR3 is CASRDRNSPLHF. In DNA, the CDR3 is TGCGCCAGCAGGGACAGGAACTCACCCCTCCACTTT.

The V and J genes are TRBV7-9 and TRBJ2-7, with D unclear. Deletions cut 2 bases from V and 10 bases from J, with 12 bases between. The germline V gene encodes CDR1 SEHNR and CDR2 FQNEAQ (reference sequence). The CDR3 runs to 12 residues. CDR3 sequence: CASSLPLRPQYF. As DNA, the CDR3 is TGTGCCAGCAGCTTACCGTTACGGCCCCAGTACTTC.

The table lists this clonotype with many counts. V usage is TRBV7-9 and J usage is TRBJ1-4; tentative D call: TRBD1 (5 bases). Germline V gene sequence: CDR1 SEHNR, CDR2 FQNEAQ (reference sequence). V was clipped by 2 bases and J by 5 bases, with 12 bases between them. The CDR3 sequence is 15 residues long. This CDR3 is CASSLSRVTNEKLFF. The CDR3 DNA follows: TGTGCCAGCAGCTTAAGCAGGGTAACAAATGAAAAACTGTTTTTT.